Shown below are 12 T cell receptor beta chains from a single sample sequenced in a study of beta chain features in type 1 diabetes. Study-level points and caveats: Among all four CD4+ subsets, Type 1 diabetes patients had TCRB CDR3s that were moderately but significantly shorter.

Their specific antigens are unknown. Expressed TCRB transcripts were sequenced, since all the RNA that had been isolated was reverse transcribed. Sequencing was performed with immunoSEQ multiplex PCR; in TCRdb, only in-frame clones are kept and a portion is missing. The sample consists of 150,000 or so clones, 6.5% to 10% of them appearing once. Sequencing was carried out using central memory CD4+ T cells from blood. The origin of the receptors is a woman aged 18-29 years with type 1 diabetes.

The V gene is TRBV5-1, the J gene TRBJ2-5, with 8 bases aligning to TRBD2. This CDR3 has 14 amino acids. The V gene end was trimmed by 5 bases and the J gene end by 3 bases; junction bases not matched to a gene: 6. The germline V gene encodes CDR1 SGHRS and CDR2 YFSETQ. The CDR3 sequence: CASSPLGLEETQYF. CDR3 nucleotides: TGCGCCAGCAGTCCCTTGGGACTAGAAGAGACCCAGTACTTC.

This clone was counted only a few times. V and J are TRBV4-3 and TRBJ2-2; 8 bases match TRBD2. Germline CDR1 and CDR2: LGHNA and YSLEER. The CDR3 consists of 15 residues. After removal of 1 base from V and 3 bases from J, the junction contained 1 base not matched to a gene. The CDR3 is CASSQGLAYTGELFF. The CDR3 bases are TGCGCCAGCAGCCAAGGACTAGCGTACACCGGGGAGCTGTTTTTT.

This clone appeared a few times. The J gene is TRBJ2-3, the V gene TRBV11-3, with D possibly being TRBD1 (5 bases). V lost 5 bases, J lost 3 bases, and 15 bases lay in between. This CDR3 contains 15 residues. The germline gives CDR1 SGHNT, CDR2 YENEEA. The CDR3 region has the DNA TGTGCCAGCAGCCAAATTTTACAGGCAACAGATACGCAGTATTTT. It yields the protein CASSQILQATDTQYF.

The chain carries TRBV5-6 and TRBJ2-7; possible D gene TRBD1, 5 bases. The length of the CDR3 is 13 residues. In germline, CDR1 is SGHDT, CDR2 YYEEEE. V was pared by 4 bases and J by 6 bases, with 14 bases between. The CDR3 here is CASSTDITSEQYF. The CDR3 coding sequence is TGTGCCAGCAGCACGGACATAACAAGCGAGCAGTACTTC.

The V gene is TRBV7-9, the J gene TRBJ2-1; 8 bases map to TRBD2. V shed 2 bases and J 6 bases; nucleotides not matched to a gene: 0. This CDR3 region has 13 residues. The V gene's germline CDR1 is SEHNR and CDR2 FQNEAQ (reference sequence). DNA for the CDR3: TGTGCCAGCAGCTTACTAGCGGGCAATGAGCAGTTCTTC. Translating it yields CASSLLAGNEQFF.

This clone was observed at least ten times. The CDR3 DNA follows: TGTGCCAGCAGCGGAGACTTCTATGGCTACACCTTC. It encodes CASSGDFYGYTF. This chain joins TRBV5-6 and TRBJ1-2; the D is unclear. Germline V gene sequence: CDR1 SGHDT, CDR2 YYEEEE. V was trimmed by 4 bases and J by 4 bases, leaving 8 bases between them. This CDR3 is built from 12 residues.

The V call is TRBV5-1, the J call TRBJ2-1, with 9 bases lining up with TRBD2. V was clipped by 4 bases and J by 9 bases; unmatched bases: 5. This CDR3 is built from 13 residues. Germline V gene lookup returns CDR1 SGHRS and CDR2 YFSETQ. This chain's CDR3 is CASSRTSEAEQFF. The CDR3 DNA sequence: TGCGCCAGCAGCCGGACTAGCGAAGCTGAGCAGTTCTTC. The entire variable domain, with the rest obtained from reference TRBV5-1 and TRBJ2-1, is as follows: KAGVTQTPRYLIKTRGQQVTLSCSPISGHRSVSWYQQTPGQGLQFLFEYFSETQRNKGNFPGRFSGRQFSNSRSEMNVSTLELGDSALYLCASSRTSEAEQFFGPGTRLTVL.

This clone occurred a few times. The chain carries TRBV25-1 and TRBJ2-7; TRBD1 agrees at 7 bases. CDR1 is MGHDK, CDR2 SYGVNS, per germline. V shed 10 bases, J shed 0 bases, and the junction held 6 bases outside the gene matches. The CDR3 contains 13 residues. The CDR3 loop is CATNRQGSYEQYF. DNA of the CDR3: TGTGCCACCAATAGACAGGGCTCCTACGAGCAGTACTTC.

This clone came up a few times. The genes are TRBV5-1 and TRBJ2-5; D is possibly TRBD2 (6 bases). V lost 7 bases and J 3 bases, leaving 10 bases between the germline ends. Germline V lookup: CDR1 SGHRS, CDR2 YFSETQ. The CDR3 has 12 amino acids. CDR3 sequence (DNA): TGCGCCAGCGCGGGGACGGAAGAGACCCAGTACTTC. This encodes CASAGTEETQYF.

V usage is TRBV10-3 and J usage is TRBJ2-6, with TRBD2 matching over 10 bases. Germline V gene data show CDR1 as ENHRY and CDR2 as SYGVKD. After removal of 4 bases from V and 1 base from J, the junction contained 4 bases not matched to a gene. This CDR3 is built from 17 residues. As DNA, the CDR3 is TGTGCCATCAGTGCACTAGCGGGGCGATCTGGGGCCAACGTCCTGACTTTC. This codes for CAISALAGRSGANVLTF.

This clone has just a few counts. V and J are TRBV2 and TRBJ2-5; no firm D call. The V and J ends lost 2 bases and 4 bases respectively, with 11 bases between them. This CDR3 is built from 14 residues. CDR1 and CDR2 from the germline V gene are SNHLY and FYNNEI. DNA for the CDR3: TGTGCCAGCAGTGAACAAGGTAGCACAGAGACCCAGTACTTC. Its translation: CASSEQGSTETQYF.

This clone was counted a few times. J is TRBJ1-2 and V is TRBV7-3; D not resolved. V lost 4 bases to trimming and J lost 8 bases, with 17 bases between them. The germline V gene encodes CDR1 SGHTA and CDR2 FQGTGA. The CDR3 spans 14 residues. In DNA form, the CDR3 reads TGTGCCAGCAGCTCTGGCGGCAGAGCGGGGGGCTACACCTTC. It encodes CASSSGGRAGGYTF. Variable domain in full (rest from reference TRBV7-3 and TRBJ1-2): GAGVSQTPSNKVTEKGKYVELRCDPISGHTALYWYRQSLGQGPEFLIYFQGTGAADDSGLPNDRFFAVRPEGSVSTLKIQRTERGDSAVYLCASSSGGRAGGYTFGSGTRLTVV.